This T cell receptor beta chain was documented in a study of blood T cells in healthy people across ages. Every sample gave at least 5 micrograms of total RNA when it was extracted. The germline V gene encodes CDR1 MNHEY and CDR2 SVGEGT. Trimming removed 5 bases from V and 2 bases from J, with 9 bases in between. The CDR3 consists of 13 residues. PCR was performed a second time for 7 to 11 cycles using a sample-barcoded 5' primer and a J-beta primer mix. CDR3-containing paired-end reads numbered at least 2.5 million in each sample. TCRdb reprocessed the 5' RACE reads with MiXCR, giving one entry per CDR3 protein. Of about 970,000 distinct CDR3 sequences listed, about 51% were seen once; the top ten hold about a fifth. This clonotype was detected only a few times.

Source material: blood. The chain carries TRBV6-2 or TRBV6-3 and TRBJ2-5; D gene unclear. This sequence was found in a woman aged 60-70 years in good health. The CDR3 loop is CASSVRLQETQYF. The DNA for the CDR3 is TGTGCCAGCAGTGTCCGATTACAAGAGACCCAGTACTTC.